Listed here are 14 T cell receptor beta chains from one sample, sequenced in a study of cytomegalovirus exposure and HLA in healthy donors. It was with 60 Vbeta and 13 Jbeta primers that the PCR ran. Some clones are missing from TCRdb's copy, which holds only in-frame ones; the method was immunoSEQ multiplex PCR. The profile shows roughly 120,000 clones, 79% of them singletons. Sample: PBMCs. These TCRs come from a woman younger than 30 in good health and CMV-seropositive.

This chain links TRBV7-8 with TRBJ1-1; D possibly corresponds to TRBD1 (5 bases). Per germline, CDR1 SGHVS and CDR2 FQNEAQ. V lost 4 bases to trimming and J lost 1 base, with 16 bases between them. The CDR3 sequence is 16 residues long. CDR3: CASSSTPGYRNTEAFF. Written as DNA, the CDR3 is TGTGCCAGCAGCTCCACCCCAGGGTACCGGAACACTGAAGCTTTCTTT.

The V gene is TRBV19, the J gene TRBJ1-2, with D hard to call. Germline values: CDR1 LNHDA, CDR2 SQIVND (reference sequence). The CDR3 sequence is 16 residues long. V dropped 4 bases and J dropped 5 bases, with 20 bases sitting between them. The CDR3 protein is CASSNPAASELYGYTF. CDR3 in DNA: TGTGCCAGTAGTAACCCGGCGGCCTCTGAGCTGTATGGCTACACCTTC.

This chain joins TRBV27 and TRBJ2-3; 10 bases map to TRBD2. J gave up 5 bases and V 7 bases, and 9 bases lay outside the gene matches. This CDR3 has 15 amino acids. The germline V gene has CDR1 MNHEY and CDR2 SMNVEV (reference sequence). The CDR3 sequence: CASNRLAGVVDTQYF. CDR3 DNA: TGTGCCAGCAACAGGCTAGCGGGAGTCGTAGATACGCAGTATTTT.

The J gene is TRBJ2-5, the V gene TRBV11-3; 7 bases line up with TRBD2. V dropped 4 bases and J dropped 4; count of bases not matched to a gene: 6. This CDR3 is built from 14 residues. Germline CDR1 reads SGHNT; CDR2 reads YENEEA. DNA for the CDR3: TGTGCCAGCAGCTCCGGGATAGCGGGAGAGACCCAGTACTTC. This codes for CASSSGIAGETQYF. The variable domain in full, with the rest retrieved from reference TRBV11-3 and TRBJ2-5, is EAGVVQSPRYKIIEKKQPVAFWCNPISGHNTLYWYLQNLGQGPELLIRYENEEAVDDSQLPKDRFSAERLKGVDSTLKIQPAELGDSAVYLCASSSGIAGETQYFGPGTRLLVL.

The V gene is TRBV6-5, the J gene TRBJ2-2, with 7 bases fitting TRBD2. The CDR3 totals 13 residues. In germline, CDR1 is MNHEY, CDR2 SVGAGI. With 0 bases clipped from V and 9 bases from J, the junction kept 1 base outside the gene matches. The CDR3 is CASSYSSGRELFF. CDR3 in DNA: TGTGCCAGCAGTTACTCGAGCGGGAGGGAGCTGTTTTTT.

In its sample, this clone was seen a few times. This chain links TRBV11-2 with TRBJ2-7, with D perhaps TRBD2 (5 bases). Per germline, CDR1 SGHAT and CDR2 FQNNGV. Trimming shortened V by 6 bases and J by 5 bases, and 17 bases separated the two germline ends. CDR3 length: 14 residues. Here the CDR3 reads CASSQQPAGDEQYF. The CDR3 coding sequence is TGTGCCAGCAGTCAACAGCCCGCCGGGGACGAGCAGTACTTC.

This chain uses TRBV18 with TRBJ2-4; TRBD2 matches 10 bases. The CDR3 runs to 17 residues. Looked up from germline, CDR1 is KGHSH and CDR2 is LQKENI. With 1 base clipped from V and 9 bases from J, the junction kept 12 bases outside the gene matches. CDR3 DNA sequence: TGTGCCAGCTCACCACGCGGGCCAGCGGGAGGGCCGAGCATTCAGTACTTC. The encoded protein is CASSPRGPAGGPSIQYF.

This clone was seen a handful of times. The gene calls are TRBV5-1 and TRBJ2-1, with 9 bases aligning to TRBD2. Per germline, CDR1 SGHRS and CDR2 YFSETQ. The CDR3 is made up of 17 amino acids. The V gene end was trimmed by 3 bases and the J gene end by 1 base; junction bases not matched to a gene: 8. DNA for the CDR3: TGCGCCAGCAGCTGGGGGCTAGCGGGATGGTCCTACAATGAGCAGTTCTTC. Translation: CASSWGLAGWSYNEQFF.

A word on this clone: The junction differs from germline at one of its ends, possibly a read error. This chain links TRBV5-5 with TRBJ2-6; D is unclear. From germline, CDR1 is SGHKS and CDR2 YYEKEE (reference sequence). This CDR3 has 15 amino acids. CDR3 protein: CASSLWIRWANVLAF. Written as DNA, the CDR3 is TGTGCCAGCAGCTTGTGGATAAGGTGGGCCAACGTCCTGGCTTTC. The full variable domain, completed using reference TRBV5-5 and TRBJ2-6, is DAGVTQSPTHLIKTRGQQVTLRCSPISGHKSVSWYQQVLGQGPQFIFQYYEKEERGRGNFPDRFSARQFPNYSSELNVNALLLGDSALYLCASSLWIRWANVLAFGAGSRLTVL.

CDR3 in amino acids: CASDRVRGTEAFF. The CDR3 nucleotides read TGTGCCAGCGACAGGGTACGTGGAACTGAAGCTTTCTTT. This chain joins TRBV2 and TRBJ1-1, with 7 bases aligning to TRBD1. J was trimmed by 5 bases and V by 8 bases; bases with no gene match: 8. The CDR3 loop spans 13 amino acids. CDR1 is SNHLY, CDR2 FYNNEI, per germline.

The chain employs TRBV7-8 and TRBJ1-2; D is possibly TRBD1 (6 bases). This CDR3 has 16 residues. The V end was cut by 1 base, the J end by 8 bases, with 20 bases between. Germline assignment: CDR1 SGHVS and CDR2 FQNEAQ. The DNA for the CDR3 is TGTGCCAGCAGCTTAGAGCGAGCGGCAGGGGCGCAGGGCTACACCTTC. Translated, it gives CASSLERAAGAQGYTF.

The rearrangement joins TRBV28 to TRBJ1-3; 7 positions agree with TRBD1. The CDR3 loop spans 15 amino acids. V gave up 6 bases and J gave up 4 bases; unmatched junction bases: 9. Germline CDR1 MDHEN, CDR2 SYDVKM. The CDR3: CASRPLPGQGNTIYF. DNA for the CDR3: TGTGCCAGCAGACCACTCCCGGGACAGGGAAACACCATATATTTT.

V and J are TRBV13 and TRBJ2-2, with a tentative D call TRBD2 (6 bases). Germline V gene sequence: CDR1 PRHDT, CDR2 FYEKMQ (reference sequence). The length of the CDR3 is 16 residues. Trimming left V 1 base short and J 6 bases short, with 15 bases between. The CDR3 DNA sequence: TGTGCCAGCAGCTTAGATCGGGGGAGTTTCGCCGGGGAGCTGTTTTTT. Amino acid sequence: CASSLDRGSFAGELFF.

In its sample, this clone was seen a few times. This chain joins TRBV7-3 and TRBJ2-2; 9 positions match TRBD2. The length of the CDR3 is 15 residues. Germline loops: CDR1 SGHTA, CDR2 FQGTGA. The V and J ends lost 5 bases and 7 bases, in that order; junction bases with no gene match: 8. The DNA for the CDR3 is TGTGCCAGCAGCCCAAGTAGCGGGAGTTACGGGGAGCTGTTTTTT. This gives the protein CASSPSSGSYGELFF. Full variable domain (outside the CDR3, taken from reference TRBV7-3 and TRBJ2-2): GAGVSQTPSNKVTEKGKYVELRCDPISGHTALYWYRQSLGQGPEFLIYFQGTGAADDSGLPNDRFFAVRPEGSVSTLKIQRTERGDSAVYLCASSPSSGSYGELFFGEGSRLTVL.